The rows below give T cell receptor beta chains drawn from one sample of a study of siplizumab effects on memory and regulatory T cells. Clones were read by immunoSEQ multiplex PCR, and TCRdb kept only the in-frame ones, dropping some. The table includes fewer than 85,000 clones, roughly 90% detected once. Sequencing input: Tregs sorted from blood. All receptors come from a human donor in good health. The conserved cysteine and the conserved F or W are not part of the CDR3 here.

V	J	CDR3
TRBV7-2	TRBJ2-7	ASSSQAPNEQY
TRBV5-1	TRBJ2-7	ASSSGSSYEQY
TRBV27	TRBJ2-1	ASGTISGGAYNEQF
TRBV19	TRBJ1-4	ASSIDRVLF
TRBV9	TRBJ1-3	ASSVDPSGNTIY
TRBV4-1	TRBJ2-7	ASSQGVYLPYEQY
TRBV19	TRBJ2-7	ATATGGSYEQY
TRBV4-2	TRBJ2-7	ASSPPSGGLYEQY
TRBV7-8	TRBJ1-3	ASSLTGQLSGNTIY
TRBV5-4	TRBJ2-3	ASSLGPSLSPPTDTQY
TRBV5-1	TRBJ2-3	ASSPPSGGADTQY
TRBV13	TRBJ1-2	ASSSLGDRSGNYGYT
TRBV21-1	TRBJ1-5	ASSPRPGQGEDCGYQPQH
TRBV4-3	TRBJ2-2	ASSPRDRGLGTGELF
TRBV5-6	TRBJ2-7	ASSRGYYEQY
TRBV7-2	TRBJ2-3	ASSSRGVGDTQY
TRBV5-6	TRBJ1-2	ASSEDLGRGYT
TRBV6-1	TRBJ2-1	ASRESQGGKQF
TRBV2	TRBJ1-5	ASSWDLSNQPQH
TRBV14	TRBJ2-7	ASSRQLSYEQY
TRBV21-1	TRBJ1-6	ASSKGGFGNSPLH
TRBV7-9	TRBJ2-2	ASSLSKVNTGELF
TRBV5-5	TRBJ2-7	ASSPGSKLDEQY
TRBV6-1	TRBJ2-7	ASWDSPYEQY
TRBV20-1	TRBJ1-1	SARGNLEAF
TRBV7-9	TRBJ2-7	ASSQQGGEQY
TRBV4-2	TRBJ1-1	ASSLGQMNTEAF
TRBV4-1	TRBJ2-3	ASSQVRGPTDTQY
TRBV15	TRBJ2-2	ATSRRTGPHTGELF
TRBV5-6	TRBJ1-1	ASSSGRNTEAF
TRBV5-1	TRBJ1-3	ASKREWRGNTIY